These T cell receptor beta chains were read from a single sample in a study of blood T cell repertoires in COVID-19. Using immunoSEQ multiplex PCR, the repertoire was profiled, and TCRdb retains in-frame clones only, with some absent. The table shows roughly 180,000 clones, with over 75% occurring only once. The specimen sequenced was peripheral blood. The origin of the receptors is a man older than 75 with COVID-19, enrolled during active disease. Each CDR3 is given with its conserved first and last residue. The D gene is left open where the match is weak. Not all rows give a size; the values are once, few, many and, for expanded clones, a class.

v_call	d_call	clone_size	j_call	cdr3_nt	cdr3_aa
TRBV5-6	TRBD2	NA	TRBJ2-5	TGTGCCAGCAGCTCAGCGGGGGGGCAGGCGGAGACCCAGTACTTC	CASSSAGGQAETQYF
TRBV19	NA	NA	TRBJ1-5	TGTGCCAGCGGCCGTCAGGGAAATCAGCCCCAGCATTTT	CASGRQGNQPQHF
TRBV19	NA	NA	TRBJ1-1	TGTGCCAGTAGTATAGATTTTGGGACTACCGAAGCTTTCTTT	CASSIDFGTTEAFF
TRBV27	NA	once	TRBJ2-2	TGTGCCAGCAGTTTACAACCTCACGGCACCGGGGAGCTGTTTTTT	CASSLQPHGTGELFF
TRBV11-2	TRBD2	many	TRBJ2-7	TGTGCCAGCAGGGGCGGGGGATACGAGCAGTACTTC	CASRGGGYEQYF
TRBV10-3	TRBD1	NA	TRBJ2-5	TGTGCCGTCCGACCGGGACAGGGAGAAGAGACCCAGTACTTC	CAVRPGQGEETQYF
TRBV6-5	NA	NA	TRBJ2-2	TGTGCCAGCAAAGGGGAACCCCAAGACACCGGGGAGCTGTTTTTT	CASKGEPQDTGELFF
TRBV5-1	NA	NA	TRBJ1-5	TGCGCCAGCAGCTCCCCAGGACAGCCCCAGCATTTT	CASSSPGQPQHF
TRBV7-9	TRBD1	once	TRBJ1-2	TGTGCCAGCGGTGGACAGGGGGCGAACTATGGCTACACCTTC	CASGGQGANYGYTF
TRBV2	NA	NA	TRBJ1-2	TGTGCCAGCAGTGCACCTGGACAGCTATCTAACTATGGCTACACCTTC	CASSAPGQLSNYGYTF
TRBV12-3/TRBV12-4	NA	NA	TRBJ1-1	TGTGCCAGCAGTTTTGTTGGCTCTGGCACGGCTTTCTTT	CASSFVGSGTAFF
TRBV19	NA	NA	TRBJ1-4	TGTGCCAGTAGCAGGGGCGTTGCAACTAATGAAAAACTGTTTTTT	CASSRGVATNEKLFF
TRBV18	TRBD1	NA	TRBJ2-2	TGTGCCAGCTCACCCCCCGGGACAGTAAACACCGGGGAGCTGTTTTTT	CASSPPGTVNTGELFF
TRBV18	TRBD2	NA	TRBJ2-4	TGTGCCAGCTCACCATCCCGGGACTACCGGTACTTC	CASSPSRDYRYF
TRBV29-1	NA	NA	TRBJ2-3	TGCAGCGTTGAAGGTGGGGCCAGCACAGATACGCAGTATTTT	CSVEGGASTDTQYF
TRBV3-1/TRBV3-2	NA	NA	TRBJ1-2	TGTGCCAGCAGCCCCACGCGGACATCGGGTAATGGCTACACCTTC	CASSPTRTSGNGYTF
TRBV4-3	NA	NA	TRBJ1-5	TGCGCCAGCAGCCAAGATCTACGGGTACAGCCCCAGCATTTT	CASSQDLRVQPQHF
TRBV7-2	TRBD2	NA	TRBJ2-1	TGTGCCAGCAGCCCCGATCCGGGACTATTGCGGAATGAGCAGTTCTTC	CASSPDPGLLRNEQFF
TRBV28	NA	NA	TRBJ2-7	TGTGCCAGCAGTTTCCCTAGAGTCTCCACCTACGAGCAGTACTTC	CASSFPRVSTYEQYF
TRBV18	TRBD1	NA	TRBJ1-1	TGTGCCAGCTCCCGCGGACAGGGGATGAACACTGAAGCTTTCTTT	CASSRGQGMNTEAFF
TRBV2	TRBD1	NA	TRBJ1-1	TGTGCCAGCAGTGAACTACAGGGGGGAACAAGTGAAGCTTTCTTT	CASSELQGGTSEAFF
TRBV4-3	TRBD1	NA	TRBJ1-2	TGCGCCAGCAGCCAAACCCCGGGACAGGGGATCTATGGCTACACCTTC	CASSQTPGQGIYGYTF
TRBV18	TRBD1	NA	TRBJ1-6	TGTGCCAGCTCACCAACAACAGGGGGCACGGGGGGTTCACCCCTCCACTTT	CASSPTTGGTGGSPLHF
TRBV6-6	NA	NA	TRBJ1-1	TGTGCCAGCAGTTACTTGGGGCCGGGGAACACTGAAGCTTTCTTT	CASSYLGPGNTEAFF
TRBV6-1	TRBD1	NA	TRBJ1-5	TGTGCCAGCAGTGGACCCCTGGGGCAGGGGGGAGACGGACAGCCCCAGCATTTT	CASSGPLGQGGDGQPQHF
TRBV5-1	TRBD1	few	TRBJ1-2	TGCGCCAGCGCCTCCGGGACAGGGGTCTATGGCTACACCTTC	CASASGTGVYGYTF
TRBV3-1/TRBV3-2	NA	NA	TRBJ2-7	TGTGCCAGCAGCCAAGCCAGTCCGCTGGAGCAGTACTTC	CASSQASPLEQYF
TRBV4-2	TRBD1	NA	TRBJ1-1	TGTGCCAGCAGCCCCCAGGGGGTATACACTGAAGCTTTCTTT	CASSPQGVYTEAFF
TRBV5-1	NA	NA	TRBJ1-1	TGCGCCAGCAGCTCCTTTATGAACACTGAAGCTTTCTTT	CASSSFMNTEAFF
TRBV5-1	TRBD1	NA	TRBJ2-5	TGCGCCAGCAGCTCCGCTGGGACAGGGGAATGGGAGACCCAGTACTTC	CASSSAGTGEWETQYF
TRBV9	NA	NA	TRBJ1-6	TGTGCCAGCAGCGTAGACAGGGTTATCTCACCCCTCCACTTT	CASSVDRVISPLHF
TRBV2	NA	NA	TRBJ2-3	TGTGCCAGCGGGGGGAGGTTCACAGATACGCAGTATTTT	CASGGRFTDTQYF
TRBV28	NA	NA	TRBJ1-1	TGTGCCAGCAGTGGGGCCTTAGGGACTGAAGCTTTCTTT	CASSGALGTEAFF
TRBV7-9	NA	NA	TRBJ1-1	TGTGCCAGCAGCAGGACACTTATGAACACTGAAGCTTTCTTT	CASSRTLMNTEAFF
TRBV6-2/TRBV6-3	TRBD1	NA	TRBJ1-1	TGTGCCAGCAACCCGGGACAGGGGAACACTGAAGCTTTCTTT	CASNPGQGNTEAFF
TRBV6-5	TRBD1	NA	TRBJ1-4	TGTGCCACCGGGACAGGGAGTGAAAAACTGTTTTTT	CATGTGSEKLFF
TRBV11-3	NA	NA	TRBJ2-2	TGTGCCTCCTCAAGGAGCGGGGAGCTGTTTTTT	CASSRSGELFF
TRBV28	NA	NA	TRBJ1-2	TGTGCCAGCAGCCTTTCTAACTATGGCTACACCTTC	CASSLSNYGYTF
TRBV19	TRBD1	NA	TRBJ1-5	TGTGCCAGTAGTATTAGAGTACAGGGGACGGCTGGATGGAATCAGCCCCAGCATTTT	CASSIRVQGTAGWNQPQHF
TRBV18	NA	NA	TRBJ1-5	TGTGCCAGCTCACCTTCCACAGCACAGCCCCAGCATTTT	CASSPSTAQPQHF
TRBV6-5	TRBD2	few	TRBJ2-1	TGTGCCAGCAGAAGGTCGGGGGGGGGATACAATGAGCAGTTCTTC	CASRRSGGGYNEQFF